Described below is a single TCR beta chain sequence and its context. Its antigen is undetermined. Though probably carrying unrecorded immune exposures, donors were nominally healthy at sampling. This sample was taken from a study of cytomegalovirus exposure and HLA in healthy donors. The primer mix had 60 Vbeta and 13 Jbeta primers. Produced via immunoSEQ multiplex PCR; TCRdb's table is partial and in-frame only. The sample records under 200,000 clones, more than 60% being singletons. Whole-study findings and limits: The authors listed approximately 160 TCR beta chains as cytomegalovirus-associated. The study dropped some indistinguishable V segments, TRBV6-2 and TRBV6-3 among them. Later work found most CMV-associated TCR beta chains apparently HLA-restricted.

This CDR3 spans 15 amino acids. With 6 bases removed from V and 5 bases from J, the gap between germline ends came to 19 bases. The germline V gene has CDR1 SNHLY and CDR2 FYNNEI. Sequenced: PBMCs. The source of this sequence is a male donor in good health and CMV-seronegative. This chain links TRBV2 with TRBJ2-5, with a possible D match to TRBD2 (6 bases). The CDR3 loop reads CASRSRAQRAETQYF. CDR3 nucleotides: TGTGCCAGCAGATCCCGGGCCCAGCGGGCGGAGACCCAGTACTTC.